Listed below are T cell receptor beta chains from one sample, sequenced in a study of T cell responses to AZD1222 COVID-19 vaccine. Sequencing used immunoSEQ multiplex PCR; TCRdb keeps in-frame clones, though not all of them. The profile shows some 65,000 clones, 79% of them singletons. Sequencing used peripheral blood, obtained on day 0 of MenACWY control vaccination. These receptors all come from an adult in good health. Both conserved end residues are part of each CDR3. Each record gives: D gene, V gene, clone size, J gene, CDR3 length, CDR3 protein, CDR3 DNA. D genes are given only for firm matches. Not all rows give a size; the values are once, few, many and, for expanded clones, a class.

D: TRBD1; V: TRBV3-1/TRBV3-2; size: -; J: TRBJ2-7; length: 16; CDR3: CASSQDLQGLPYEQYF; DNA: TGTGCCAGCAGCCAAGACTTACAGGGGCTTCCCTACGAGCAGTACTTC
D: -; V: TRBV5-1; size: -; J: TRBJ1-6; length: 13; CDR3: CASSLKDNSPLHF; DNA: TGCGCCAGCAGCTTGAAGGACAATTCACCCCTCCACTTT
D: -; V: TRBV7-9; size: -; J: TRBJ1-1; length: 13; CDR3: CASSSGGGTEAFF; DNA: TGTGCCAGCAGCTCCGGCGGGGGCACTGAAGCTTTCTTT
D: -; V: TRBV5-1; size: few; J: TRBJ2-7; length: 13; CDR3: CASSLDRFDEQYF; DNA: TGCGCCAGCAGCCTGGACAGATTTGACGAGCAGTACTTC
D: TRBD2; V: TRBV6-2/TRBV6-3; size: -; J: TRBJ2-7; length: 15; CDR3: CASTPGTSGTYEQYF; DNA: TGTGCCAGCACCCCCGGGACTAGCGGGACCTACGAGCAGTACTTC
D: -; V: TRBV4-3; size: -; J: TRBJ1-2; length: 15; CDR3: CASSQGGRGNYGYTF; DNA: TGCGCCAGCAGCCAGGGAGGACGGGGGAACTATGGCTACACCTTC
D: -; V: TRBV19; size: -; J: TRBJ1-3; length: 13; CDR3: CASSISSGNTIYF; DNA: TGTGCCAGTAGTATTAGCTCTGGAAACACCATATATTTT
D: -; V: TRBV5-6; size: -; J: TRBJ1-5; length: 16; CDR3: CASSSLQTGDDQPQHF; DNA: TGTGCCAGCAGCTCCTTACAAACGGGGGATGATCAGCCCCAGCATTTT
D: TRBD2; V: TRBV18; size: -; J: TRBJ2-3; length: 15; CDR3: CASSPRLAGADTQYF; DNA: TGTGCCAGCTCACCACGGCTAGCGGGGGCAGATACGCAGTATTTT
D: -; V: TRBV5-1; size: -; J: TRBJ2-2; length: 17; CDR3: CASSLGTGSWDTGELFF; DNA: TGCGCCAGCAGCTTGGGCACAGGGAGTTGGGACACCGGGGAGCTGTTTTTT
D: -; V: TRBV3-1/TRBV3-2; size: -; J: TRBJ1-6; length: 14; CDR3: CASSQEATNSPLHF; DNA: TGTGCCAGCAGCCAAGAAGCTACTAATTCACCCCTCCACTTT
D: TRBD1; V: TRBV29-1; size: -; J: TRBJ1-2; length: 14; CDR3: CSAVEGAIGYGYTF; DNA: TGCAGCGCCGTGGAGGGGGCTATTGGGTATGGCTACACCTTC
D: -; V: TRBV6-5; size: -; J: TRBJ2-7; length: 11; CDR3: CASKTGLEQYF; DNA: TGTGCCAGCAAAACGGGACTCGAGCAGTACTTC
D: -; V: TRBV5-1; size: few; J: TRBJ2-2; length: 13; CDR3: CASSLAGTGELFF; DNA: TGCGCCAGCAGCTTGGCAGGAACCGGGGAGCTGTTTTTT
D: -; V: TRBV15; size: -; J: TRBJ1-3; length: 15; CDR3: CATSRGESSGNTIYF; DNA: TGTGCCACCAGCAGAGGGGAGAGCTCTGGAAACACCATATATTTT
D: -; V: TRBV12-3/TRBV12-4; size: -; J: TRBJ1-1; length: 11; CDR3: CASSGGTEAFF; DNA: TGTGCCAGCAGTGGGGGGACTGAAGCTTTCTTT
D: -; V: TRBV30; size: -; J: TRBJ1-1; length: 10; CDR3: CAIQESEAFF; DNA: TGTGCCATACAGGAATCTGAAGCTTTCTTT